This T cell receptor (beta chain) was observed in a study of OX40 agonist ivuxolimab in advanced cancers. Across the study: Ivuxolimab, an antibody that agonizes OX40 (CD134), was administered to the patients. Every 2 weeks, ivuxolimab was infused into the patients intravenously at between 0.01 and 10 mg/kg. Three dose-escalation patients had partial responses: one with hepatocellular carcinoma and two with cutaneous melanoma. Study findings and constraints: The antigen specificity of the peripheral T cells (those that were expanded) was not determined.

Germline V gene lookup returns CDR1 SGHRS and CDR2 YFSETQ. This CDR3 has 16 residues. V lost 0 bases to trimming and J lost 3 bases, with 13 bases between them. The sample holds a few counts of this clone. Its antigen is unidentified. Sequencing used immunoSEQ multiplex PCR; TCRdb keeps in-frame clones, though not all of them. The sample yields some 85,000 clones, about 88% seen once. The sequence came from an adult with an advanced solid tumor such as melanoma, head and neck, liver or kidney cancer. Here the sequenced sample was CD4+ or CD8+ T cells sorted from blood, taken in a trial of the OX40 agonist ivuxolimab. J is TRBJ2-1 and V is TRBV5-1; TRBD1 or TRBD2 may be the D gene (7 bases each). CDR3 loop: CASSLGQGGGYNEQFF. The CDR3, as DNA: TGCGCCAGCAGCTTGGGACAGGGCGGGGGCTACAATGAGCAGTTCTTC.